This is a list of T cell receptor beta chains from one sample in a study of read filtering for tumor transcriptome and immune sequencing. TCRdb ran MiXCR on the reads and lists one entry per CDR3 protein. Of about 130,000 distinct CDR3 sequences in the sample, about 13% were seen once. The specimen was a population of CD138-negative cells sorted from bone marrow. The origin of the receptors is a donor at least 40 years old with multiple myeloma. The CDR3 runs from the conserved cysteine through the conserved F or W. D genes are given only for firm matches. Clone size is given for some rows only: seen once, a few or many times, or a class if the clone is expanded.

v_call	clone_size	d_call	j_call	cdr3_nt	cdr3_aa
TRBV3-1	many	NA	TRBJ2-3	TGTGCCAGCAGCCAATCAGCAACTAGCACAGATACGCAGTATTTT	CASSQSATSTDTQYF
TRBV4-2	many	NA	TRBJ2-5	TGTGCCAGCAGCCGCCGAGGAGGGGTTCAAGAGACCCAGTACTTC	CASSRRGGVQETQYF
TRBV7-2	many	NA	TRBJ2-1	TGTGCCAGCAGCCCCACTAGGAATGAGCAGTTCTTC	CASSPTRNEQFF
TRBV4-1	few	NA	TRBJ2-5	TGCGCCAGCAGCCAAAACGGACAGAAAGAGACCCAGTACTTC	CASSQNGQKETQYF
TRBV20-1	NA	NA	TRBJ2-5	TGCAGTGCTATTCGAGAAGAAGAGACCCAGTACTTC	CSAIREEETQYF
TRBV5-6	many	TRBD1	TRBJ1-1	TGTGCCAGCAGCGCGGGACAGGGGTCGACTGAAGCTTTCTTT	CASSAGQGSTEAFF
TRBV6-9	few	TRBD2	TRBJ2-7	TGTGCCAGCAGTTATTCTAGGGACATCCCCTTTGGGACTAGCGGGAGAAGCTCCTACGAGCAGTACTTC	CASSYSRDIPFGTSGRSSYEQYF
TRBV25-1	NA	TRBD2	TRBJ2-5	TGTGCCAGCACTGAAATGTTTGGGACTAGCGGGAGATGGAAGACCCAGTACTTC	CASTEMFGTSGRWKTQYF
TRBV27	many	NA	TRBJ2-6	TGTGCCAGCAGTCTCCAGGGGGAGGCTGGGGCCAACGTCCTGACTTTC	CASSLQGEAGANVLTF
TRBV5-8	many	TRBD1	TRBJ1-3	TGTGCCAGCAGCACAGGGGCCTCTGGAAACACCATATATTTT	CASSTGASGNTIYF
TRBV7-3	many	NA	TRBJ2-1	TGTGCCAGCAGCTTAGGACACCCCTCCTACAATGAGCAGTTCTTC	CASSLGHPSYNEQFF
TRBV7-9	many	NA	TRBJ1-1	TGTGCCAGCAGCTTACAGGGCCAAGAAGCTTTCTTT	CASSLQGQEAFF
TRBV7-2	many	TRBD1	TRBJ1-5	TGTGCCAGCAGCTTAACAGGGGGAGAGCAGCCCCAGCATTTT	CASSLTGGEQPQHF
TRBV7-3	NA	TRBD2	TRBJ2-1	TGTGCCAGCAGCTTAGGGCTAGCGGGAGCGGTTGAGCAGTTCTTC	CASSLGLAGAVEQFF
TRBV15	many	NA	TRBJ2-7	TGTGCCACCAGCAGAGTGTTGGCGGATCCGAGGGTCGAGCAGTACTTC	CATSRVLADPRVEQYF
TRBV4-1	NA	NA	TRBJ2-2	TGCGCCAGCATGTCATCCGAGGGGGGCTTCTTGGAGCTGTTTTTT	CASMSSEGGFLELFF
TRBV20-1	many	NA	TRBJ2-1	TGCAGTGCTAGCCCTTCCGGGTCGGGGAACTACAATGAGCAGTTCTTC	CSASPSGSGNYNEQFF
TRBV20-1	many	NA	TRBJ2-5	TGCAGTGCTAGAGTCCTGAGGGAGACCCAGTACTTC	CSARVLRETQYF
TRBV5-1	many	NA	TRBJ1-4	TGCGCCAGCAGCTTGAATAACCCGGATGAAAAACTGTTTTTT	CASSLNNPDEKLFF
TRBV15	many	TRBD2	TRBJ2-1	TGTGCCACCAGCCGAACCAGCGTGGGAGGGGTCAATGAGCAGTTCTTC	CATSRTSVGGVNEQFF
TRBV29-1	many	NA	TRBJ2-5	TGCAGCGTTGGTAGAGACCAAGAGACCCAGTACTTC	CSVGRDQETQYF
TRBV12-5	many	TRBD2	TRBJ2-3	TGTGCTAGTGGCTTAAACGGACTAGCGGGAGGGAGAGATACGCAGTATTTT	CASGLNGLAGGRDTQYF
TRBV5-1	NA	NA	TRBJ1-3	TGTGCCGGCAGCTTGGCCCAGGGCAGAAACACCATATATTTT	CAGSLAQGRNTIYF
TRBV6-5	many	NA	TRBJ1-1	TGTGCCAGCAGTTACGGTGGGCCCACAGGGGCTTTCTTT	CASSYGGPTGAFF
TRBV19	many	TRBD1	TRBJ1-5	TGTGCCAGTAGTTCGACAGGGATTAGCAATCAGCCCCAGCATTTT	CASSSTGISNQPQHF
TRBV20-1	NA	NA	TRBJ2-2	TGCAGTGCTAGCCCGGGTCCGTGGGCCGGGGAGCTGTTTTTT	CSASPGPWAGELFF
TRBV18	NA	NA	TRBJ2-5	TGTGCCAGCTCACCCCTAGCGCACCAAGAGACCCAGTACTTC	CASSPLAHQETQYF
TRBV7-3	NA	NA	TRBJ2-5	TGTGCCAGCAGCTTAGGCGAGGGGACCGCTCAACCTACCATCCATTACTTC	CASSLGEGTAQPTIHYF
TRBV7-9	many	NA	TRBJ2-2	TGTGCCAGCAGCTTTGAGGACGGGGAGCTGTTTTTT	CASSFEDGELFF
TRBV3-1	few	TRBD2	TRBJ2-3	TGTGCCAGCAGCCAGGGACTAGCTTCTGATACGCAGTATTTT	CASSQGLASDTQYF
TRBV27	many	TRBD2	TRBJ2-1	TGTGCCAGCAGTTCCCCACTAGCGGGAGGGAACAATGAGCAGTTCTTC	CASSSPLAGGNNEQFF
TRBV7-3	many	TRBD1	TRBJ2-5	TGTGCCAGCAGCTTAGACAGGGAAAAGACCCAGTACTTC	CASSLDREKTQYF
TRBV5-1	many	TRBD1	TRBJ2-1	TGCGCCAGCAGCTTGGCCAATCGACAGGGGTCGGAGCAGTTCTTC	CASSLANRQGSEQFF
TRBV4-1	many	TRBD1	TRBJ1-4	TGCGCCAGCAGCCAAAGGGGGGGACAGGTCGCTGAAAAACTGTTTTTT	CASSQRGGQVAEKLFF
TRBV3-1	many	NA	TRBJ2-1	TGTGCCAGCAGTCGTATGAATGAGCAGTTCTTC	CASSRMNEQFF
TRBV6-6	few	TRBD1	TRBJ1-2	TGTGCCAGCAGTTACTCACCGGGACAGGGGGATGGCTACACCTTC	CASSYSPGQGDGYTF
TRBV7-8	many	NA	TRBJ2-2	TGTGCCAGCAGCTTAGTCTACTCCCCGACTAGGGAGCTGTTTTTT	CASSLVYSPTRELFF
TRBV4-3	few	NA	TRBJ2-1	TGCGCCAGCAGCCAAGATTTCGGCTTGAGAGGGCAGTTCTTC	CASSQDFGLRGQFF
TRBV5-5	many	NA	TRBJ2-1	TGTGCCAGCAGCTTCCCGGGGAGACGGGAGACGGGATACAATGAGCAGTTCTTC	CASSFPGRRETGYNEQFF
TRBV27	many	NA	TRBJ2-7	TGTGCCAGCAGTTTTTTAGCAGGGGAGGTCTCCCACGAGCAGTACTTC	CASSFLAGEVSHEQYF
TRBV3-1	NA	NA	TRBJ2-7	TGTGCCAGCAGCCACACACCGACGGACTCCTACGAGCAGTACTTC	CASSHTPTDSYEQYF
TRBV20-1	many	TRBD2	TRBJ2-1	TGCAGTGCCCTTTCCCAGACTAGCGGGTCCGGTGAGCAGTTCTTC	CSALSQTSGSGEQFF
TRBV3-1	NA	NA	TRBJ2-2	TGTGCCAGCAGCCAGGGTCGGCCCGGGGAGCTGTTTTTT	CASSQGRPGELFF
TRBV12-3/TRBV12-4	NA	TRBD2	TRBJ2-3	TGTGCCAGCAGCAAACTAGCGGGAGGGAAAGATACGCAGTATTTT	CASSKLAGGKDTQYF
TRBV4-1	many	TRBD1	TRBJ1-6	TGCGCCAGCAGCCACGGACAGGGAGAGGGGTCACCCCTCCACTTT	CASSHGQGEGSPLHF
TRBV7-2	many	NA	TRBJ2-3	TGTGCCAGCAGCTTAGTGGGCACCCCACAACGGTATTTT	CASSLVGTPQRYF
TRBV6-5	few	NA	TRBJ2-5	TGTGCCAGCAGTTACGCCGATCGGGTCCAAGAGACCCAGTACTTC	CASSYADRVQETQYF
TRBV6-5	NA	NA	TRBJ2-5	TGTGCCAGCAATAAGGGGACCGGGACCCAGTACTTC	CASNKGTGTQYF
TRBV29-1	many	NA	TRBJ2-1	TGCAGCGCTATGGGCTACAATGAGCAGTTCTTC	CSAMGYNEQFF
TRBV6-6	many	TRBD2	TRBJ2-7	TGTGCCAGCAGTTACTCAAGCGGGAGAAACGAGCAGTACTTC	CASSYSSGRNEQYF
TRBV5-1	few	NA	TRBJ2-5	TGCGCCAGCACCTACCCGGTGCGTGTGTCAGGGGTTCCAGAGACCCAGTACTTC	CASTYPVRVSGVPETQYF
TRBV12-3/TRBV12-4	many	TRBD1	TRBJ2-5	TGTGCCAGCACCCTGGAGAGGGGGCTTTCGGAGACCCAGTACTTC	CASTLERGLSETQYF